The T cell receptor beta chain described here comes from a study of vaccination and CD4 T cells after COVID-19. Study-level information: The stimulus for the cells was overlapping spike peptides derived from SARS-CoV-2, HCoV-NL63, HCoV-OC43 and HCoV-229E.

This clonotype was found a few times. As yet, its antigen is unknown. Germline lookup yields CDR1 KGHDR and CDR2 SFDVKD. The CDR3 is 17 residues long. Germline trimming cut 3 bases from V and 0 bases from J; bases unmatched to any gene: 7. Noted treatment: 10-day PBMC culture with coronavirus spike peptide pools or control peptides (ViraFEST assay). Via ViraFEST, peptide pools expanded antigen-specific T cells before TCR sequencing. Scientists ran DNA taken from cultured CD4+ T cells through the Oncomine TCR Beta short-read assay for sequencing. MiXCR, applied by TCRdb to the PCR reads, yields one record per CDR3 protein. The sample holds under 7,000 distinct CDR3 sequences, approximately 32% seen once.

This receptor was identified in a human donor who had recovered from COVID-19. The chain uses TRBV24-1 and TRBJ2-3; the match to TRBD2 covers 8 bases. This sample comprised CD4+ T cells from blood, cultured in vitro, obtained after SARS-CoV-2 vaccination. In nucleotides, the CDR3 is TGTGCCACCAGTGATAGTAGGCCGGGGGGGAGCACAGATACGCAGTATTTT. As protein: CATSDSRPGGSTDTQYF.